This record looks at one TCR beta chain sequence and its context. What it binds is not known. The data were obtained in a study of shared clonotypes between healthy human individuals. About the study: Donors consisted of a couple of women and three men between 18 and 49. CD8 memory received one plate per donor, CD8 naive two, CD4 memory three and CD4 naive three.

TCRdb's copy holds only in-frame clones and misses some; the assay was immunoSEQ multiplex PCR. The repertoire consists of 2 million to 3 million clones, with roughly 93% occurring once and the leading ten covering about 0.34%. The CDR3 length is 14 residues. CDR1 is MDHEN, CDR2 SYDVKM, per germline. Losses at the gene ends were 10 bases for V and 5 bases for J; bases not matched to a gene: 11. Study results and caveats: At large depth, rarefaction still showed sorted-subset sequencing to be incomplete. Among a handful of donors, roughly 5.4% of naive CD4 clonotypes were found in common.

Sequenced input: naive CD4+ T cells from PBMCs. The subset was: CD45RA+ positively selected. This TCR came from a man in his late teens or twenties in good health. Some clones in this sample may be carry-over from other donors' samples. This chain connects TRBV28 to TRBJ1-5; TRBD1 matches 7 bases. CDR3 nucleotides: TGTGCCACCACCGGGACAGAGGGTCATCAGCCCCAGCATTTT. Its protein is CATTGTEGHQPQHF.